The rows below give T cell receptor beta chains drawn from one sample of a study of regulatory T cells in long-lasting Graves disease. MiXCR was run by TCRdb on the multiplex PCR reads, yielding one entry per CDR3 protein. The sample has roughly 500,000 distinct CDR3 sequences; about 12% are singletons. The sample was also reused in another study, on T cells in Graves' hyperthyroidism and ophthalmopathy.

The sequenced sample was peripheral blood mononuclear cells (PBMCs), obtained at new diagnosis, from a patient treated with antithyroid drugs. The source is a woman in her twenties or thirties with Graves disease. Each CDR3 is given with its conserved first and last residue. Each record gives: clone size, J gene, V gene, CDR3 length, D gene, CDR3 DNA, CDR3 protein. A D gene is named only where the DNA matches it firmly. Clone sizes are given selectively: once, few, many, or a class where the clone is expanded.

clone_size: few
j_call: TRBJ2-1
v_call: TRBV20-1
cdr3_length: 13
d_call: -
cdr3_nt: TGCAGTGCTATTCGCGGGTCCTACAATGAGCAGTTCTTC
cdr3_aa: CSAIRGSYNEQFF

clone_size: many
j_call: TRBJ2-7
v_call: TRBV6-5
cdr3_length: 11
d_call: -
cdr3_nt: TGTGCCAGCGGTTGGCCCTACGAGCAGTACTTC
cdr3_aa: CASGWPYEQYF

clone_size: few
j_call: TRBJ1-1
v_call: TRBV4-3
cdr3_length: 15
d_call: -
cdr3_nt: TGCGCCAGCAGCCAAGGAGACTCAGCGAACACTGAAGCTTTCTTT
cdr3_aa: CASSQGDSANTEAFF

clone_size: many
j_call: TRBJ2-1
v_call: TRBV7-9
cdr3_length: 14
d_call: TRBD2
cdr3_nt: TGTGCCAGCGCCCTGACTAGCTTAGGGGATGAGCAGTTCTTC
cdr3_aa: CASALTSLGDEQFF

clone_size: -
j_call: TRBJ2-7
v_call: TRBV20-1
cdr3_length: 13
d_call: -
cdr3_nt: TGCAGTGCTGCTTTCAGCGATTCTTACGAGCAGTACTTC
cdr3_aa: CSAAFSDSYEQYF

clone_size: few
j_call: TRBJ2-1
v_call: TRBV3-1
cdr3_length: 13
d_call: TRBD2
cdr3_nt: TGTGCCAGCAGGACTAGCGGGACCGATGAGCGGTTCTTC
cdr3_aa: CASRTSGTDERFF

clone_size: few
j_call: TRBJ2-1
v_call: TRBV6-2/TRBV6-3
cdr3_length: 12
d_call: -
cdr3_nt: TGTGCCAGCAGTATTCCGGGACTCCAGCAGTTCTTC
cdr3_aa: CASSIPGLQQFF

clone_size: many
j_call: TRBJ2-5
v_call: TRBV9
cdr3_length: 13
d_call: -
cdr3_nt: TGTGCCAGCAGCGTAGACTCCCGGGAGACCCAGTACTTC
cdr3_aa: CASSVDSRETQYF

clone_size: many
j_call: TRBJ1-6
v_call: TRBV10-3
cdr3_length: 14
d_call: -
cdr3_nt: TGTGCCATCAGTGAGACATGGGGGAATTCACCCCTCCACTTT
cdr3_aa: CAISETWGNSPLHF

clone_size: many
j_call: TRBJ2-3
v_call: TRBV7-9
cdr3_length: 16
d_call: TRBD2
cdr3_nt: TGTGCCAGCAGCTTACCCCCCGGCGGGAGGAGAGATACGCAGTATTTT
cdr3_aa: CASSLPPGGRRDTQYF

clone_size: -
j_call: TRBJ2-1
v_call: TRBV5-1
cdr3_length: 15
d_call: TRBD2
cdr3_nt: TGCGCCAGCAGCTTACTAGCGGGAGTCTTCAATGAGCAGTTCTTC
cdr3_aa: CASSLLAGVFNEQFF

clone_size: many
j_call: TRBJ1-2
v_call: TRBV6-2/TRBV6-3
cdr3_length: 13
d_call: TRBD1
cdr3_nt: TGTGCCAGCAAAGACAGGGTGGACTATGGCTACACCTTC
cdr3_aa: CASKDRVDYGYTF

clone_size: many
j_call: TRBJ2-7
v_call: TRBV29-1
cdr3_length: 12
d_call: -
cdr3_nt: TGCAGCGTGAAAGCCCACCCCTACGAGCAGTACTTC
cdr3_aa: CSVKAHPYEQYF

clone_size: many
j_call: TRBJ1-2
v_call: TRBV6-1
cdr3_length: 18
d_call: -
cdr3_nt: TGTGCCAGCCAGGTACCCAACCGGCGGCGCTGGGGTCCGGGAGGCTACACCTTC
cdr3_aa: CASQVPNRRRWGPGGYTF

clone_size: many
j_call: TRBJ1-5
v_call: TRBV28
cdr3_length: 15
d_call: -
cdr3_nt: TGTGCCAGCAGTCCCGACAGTGCCGACGATCAGCCCCAGCATTTT
cdr3_aa: CASSPDSADDQPQHF

clone_size: many
j_call: TRBJ1-6
v_call: TRBV30
cdr3_length: 14
d_call: -
cdr3_nt: TGTGCCTGGAGCGTTAACAGGAATAATTCACCCCTCCACTTT
cdr3_aa: CAWSVNRNNSPLHF

clone_size: many
j_call: TRBJ2-1
v_call: TRBV20-1
cdr3_length: 14
d_call: TRBD2
cdr3_nt: TGCAGTGCTCCCCCTAGCGGGGGTACGGATGAGCAGTTCTTC
cdr3_aa: CSAPPSGGTDEQFF

clone_size: many
j_call: TRBJ1-1
v_call: TRBV28
cdr3_length: 12
d_call: TRBD1
cdr3_nt: TGTGCCAGCAGCGGGACAGGAGGGCGGGCTTTCTTT
cdr3_aa: CASSGTGGRAFF

clone_size: -
j_call: TRBJ1-2
v_call: TRBV29-1
cdr3_length: 13
d_call: -
cdr3_nt: TGCAGCGTGGACAGTGTTACTAACTATGGCTACACCTTC
cdr3_aa: CSVDSVTNYGYTF

clone_size: many
j_call: TRBJ1-6
v_call: TRBV2
cdr3_length: 14
d_call: -
cdr3_nt: TGTGCCAGCAGTGAAGCAACAGTGGATTCACCCCTCCACTTT
cdr3_aa: CASSEATVDSPLHF

clone_size: few
j_call: TRBJ1-6
v_call: TRBV12-3/TRBV12-4
cdr3_length: 13
d_call: -
cdr3_nt: TGTGCCAGCAGTTTAAGGGAGAGATCACCCCTCCACTTT
cdr3_aa: CASSLRERSPLHF

clone_size: many
j_call: TRBJ1-5
v_call: TRBV30
cdr3_length: 16
d_call: -
cdr3_nt: TGTGCCTGCGGGTCAAGCGCGGGGGGGCCAAATCAGCCCCAGCATTTT
cdr3_aa: CACGSSAGGPNQPQHF

clone_size: -
j_call: TRBJ2-1
v_call: TRBV28
cdr3_length: 18
d_call: TRBD2
cdr3_nt: TGTGCCAGCAGTCCCCGGGCGGGAGGCCCTCGTTGGTACAATGAGCAGTTCTTC
cdr3_aa: CASSPRAGGPRWYNEQFF